This TCR beta chain was retrieved from a study of monozygotic twins with inflammatory bowel disease. Of note for this clonotype: No antigen is known for it.

Broader study findings: A reduction in TCRbeta diversity (inverse Simpson) was seen in IBD patients relative to healthy co-twins. There was no way to distinguish the different T cell subtypes.

The quantity of total RNA per TCR library was approximately 3.5 ug. TCRdb reanalyzed the 5' RACE reads, giving one entry per CDR3 protein sequence and no DNA. The sample shows about 300,000 distinct CDR3 sequences, and roughly 5.8% sits with its ten largest clones. Germline V gene sequence: CDR1 GTSNPN, CDR2 SVGIG (reference sequence). This CDR3 is 12 amino acids long. The chain employs TRBV30 and TRBJ1-5. This clonotype was obtained from a human donor with ulcerative colitis or Crohn's disease, or a healthy co-twin of an affected twin (not recorded which). The sample consisted of blood. The CDR3 region is CAWATQNQPQHF.